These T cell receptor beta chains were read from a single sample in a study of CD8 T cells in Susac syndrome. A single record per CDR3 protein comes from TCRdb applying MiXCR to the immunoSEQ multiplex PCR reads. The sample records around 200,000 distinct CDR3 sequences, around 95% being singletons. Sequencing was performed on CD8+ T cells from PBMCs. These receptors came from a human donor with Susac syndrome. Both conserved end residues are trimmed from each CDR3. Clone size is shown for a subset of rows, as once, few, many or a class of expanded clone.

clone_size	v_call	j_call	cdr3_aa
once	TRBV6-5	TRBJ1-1	ASSYLGRRTEAF
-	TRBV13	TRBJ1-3	ASSSWGQFDSGNTIY
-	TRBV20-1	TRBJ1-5	SARSPNQPQH
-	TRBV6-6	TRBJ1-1	ASTTGTGGGVTEAF
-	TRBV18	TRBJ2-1	ASSPGRNNEQF
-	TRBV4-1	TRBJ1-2	ASSPEGISDYGYT
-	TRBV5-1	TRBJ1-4	ASSLAVLAATNEKLF
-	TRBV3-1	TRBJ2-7	ASSQEMGLASGQY
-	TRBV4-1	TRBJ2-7	ASSQYITYEQY
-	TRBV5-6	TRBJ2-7	ASSLEIMGQGIREQY
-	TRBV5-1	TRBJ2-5	ASSWERGRLKTQY
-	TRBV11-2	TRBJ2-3	ASSLDITDTQY
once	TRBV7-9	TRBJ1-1	ASSPARGTTEAF
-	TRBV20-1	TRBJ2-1	SARDLGGPFNEQF
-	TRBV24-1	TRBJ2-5	ATSGSGGETQY
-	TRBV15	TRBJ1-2	ATSRDLRDRVISGYT
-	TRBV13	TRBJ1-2	ASSSRVGGNYGYT
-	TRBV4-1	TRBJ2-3	ASSHYDPTLGDTQY
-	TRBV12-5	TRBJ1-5	ASGLGGSNQPQH
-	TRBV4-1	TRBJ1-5	ASSQGQDPNQPQH
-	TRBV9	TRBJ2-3	ASSVRGVGDTQY
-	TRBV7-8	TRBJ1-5	ASSLAVQGRGNQPQH
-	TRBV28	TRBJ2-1	ASSLAASGRNNEQF
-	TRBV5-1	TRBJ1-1	ASSLGEEAF
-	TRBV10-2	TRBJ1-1	ASSDSMNTEAF
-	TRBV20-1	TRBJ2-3	SARASGTITDTQY
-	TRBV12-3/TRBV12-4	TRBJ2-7	ASTGPPVYEQY
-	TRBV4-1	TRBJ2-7	ASSQDVTGLLAYEQY
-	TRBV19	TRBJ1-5	ASSIAVNQPQH
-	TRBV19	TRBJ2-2	ASSSGGASTGELF
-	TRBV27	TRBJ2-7	ASRGYEQY
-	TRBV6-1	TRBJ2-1	ASSVTWGGGNEQF
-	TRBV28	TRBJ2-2	ASSLRVAGTLSGELF
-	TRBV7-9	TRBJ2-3	ASSPGDFTSTDTQY
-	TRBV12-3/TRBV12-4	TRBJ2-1	ASTSGSGTYNEQF
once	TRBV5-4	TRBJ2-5	ASSFGVETQY
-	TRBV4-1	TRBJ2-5	ASSQVVSGPETQY
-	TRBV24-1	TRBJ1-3	ATIAGQGNTIY
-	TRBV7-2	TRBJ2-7	ASSPETSGYYEQY
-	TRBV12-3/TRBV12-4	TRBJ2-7	ASSLGQPSYEQY
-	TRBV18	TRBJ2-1	ASSPGPSSYNEQF
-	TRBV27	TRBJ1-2	ASSLAGPSDGGYT
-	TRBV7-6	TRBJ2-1	ASSPVELNEQF